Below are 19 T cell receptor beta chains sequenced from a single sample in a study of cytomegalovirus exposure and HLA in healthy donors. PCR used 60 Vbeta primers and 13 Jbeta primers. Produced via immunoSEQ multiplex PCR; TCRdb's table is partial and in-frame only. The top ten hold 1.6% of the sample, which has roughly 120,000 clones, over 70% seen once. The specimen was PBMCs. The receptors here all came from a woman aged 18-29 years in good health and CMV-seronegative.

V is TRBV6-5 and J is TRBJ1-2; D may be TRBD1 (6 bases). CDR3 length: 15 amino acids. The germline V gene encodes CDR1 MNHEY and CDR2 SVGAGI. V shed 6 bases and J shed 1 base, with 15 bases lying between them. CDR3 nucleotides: TGTGCCAGCAGAGCATTCCAGGGGATTAACTATGGCTACACCTTC. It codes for CASRAFQGINYGYTF.

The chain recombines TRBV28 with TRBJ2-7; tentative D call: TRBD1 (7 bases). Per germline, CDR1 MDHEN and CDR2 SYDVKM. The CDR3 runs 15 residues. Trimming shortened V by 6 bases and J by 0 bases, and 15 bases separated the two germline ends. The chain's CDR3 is CASSQGGQFSYEQYF. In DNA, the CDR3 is TGTGCCAGCAGCCAGGGGGGACAGTTCTCCTACGAGCAGTACTTC.

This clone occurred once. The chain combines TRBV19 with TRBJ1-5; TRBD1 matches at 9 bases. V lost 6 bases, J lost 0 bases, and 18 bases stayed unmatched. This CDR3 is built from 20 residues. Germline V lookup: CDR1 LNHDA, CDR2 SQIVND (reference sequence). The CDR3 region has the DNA TGTGCCAGTAGCCCTCCACCGGGACAGGGACCTCGGTATAGCAATCAGCCCCAGCATTTT. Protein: CASSPPPGQGPRYSNQPQHF.

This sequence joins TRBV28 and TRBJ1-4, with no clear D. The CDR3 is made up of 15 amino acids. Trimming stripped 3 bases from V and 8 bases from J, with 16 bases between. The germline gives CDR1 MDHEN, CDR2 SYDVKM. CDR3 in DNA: TGTGCCAGCAGTTTTTGGCAGGCAGACGCGGAAAAACTGTTTTTT. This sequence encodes CASSFWQADAEKLFF.

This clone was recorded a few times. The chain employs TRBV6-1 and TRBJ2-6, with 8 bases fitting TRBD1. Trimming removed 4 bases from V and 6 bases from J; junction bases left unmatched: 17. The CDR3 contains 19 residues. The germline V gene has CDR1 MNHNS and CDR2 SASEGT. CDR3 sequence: CASSGRRDRTFWEANVLTF. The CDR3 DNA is TGTGCCAGCAGTGGACGCCGGGACAGGACCTTCTGGGAGGCCAACGTCCTGACTTTC.

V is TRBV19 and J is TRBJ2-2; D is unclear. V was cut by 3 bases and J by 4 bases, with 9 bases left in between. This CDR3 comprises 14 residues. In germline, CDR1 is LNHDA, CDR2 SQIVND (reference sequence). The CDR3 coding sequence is TGTGCCAGTAGTATTTACAGCCTCACCGGGGAGCTGTTTTTT. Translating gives CASSIYSLTGELFF. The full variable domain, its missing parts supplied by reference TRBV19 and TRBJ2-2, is DGGITQSPKYLFRKEGQNVTLSCEQNLNHDAMYWYRQDPGQGLRLIYYSQIVNDFQKGDIAEGYSVSREKKESFPLTVTSAQKNPTAFYLCASSIYSLTGELFFGEGSRLTVL.

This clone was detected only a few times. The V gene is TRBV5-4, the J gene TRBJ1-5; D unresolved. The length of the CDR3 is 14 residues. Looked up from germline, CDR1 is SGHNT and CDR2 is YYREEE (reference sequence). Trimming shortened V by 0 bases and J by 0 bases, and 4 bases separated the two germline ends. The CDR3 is CASSLGASNQPQHF. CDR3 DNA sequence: TGTGCCAGCAGCTTGGGGGCTAGCAATCAGCCCCAGCATTTT.

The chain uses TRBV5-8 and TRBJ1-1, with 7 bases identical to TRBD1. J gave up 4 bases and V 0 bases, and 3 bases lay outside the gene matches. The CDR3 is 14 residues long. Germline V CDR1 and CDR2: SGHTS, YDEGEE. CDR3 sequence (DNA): TGTGCCAGCAGCTTGGAGGGGGCTATCACTGAAGCTTTCTTT. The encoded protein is CASSLEGAITEAFF.

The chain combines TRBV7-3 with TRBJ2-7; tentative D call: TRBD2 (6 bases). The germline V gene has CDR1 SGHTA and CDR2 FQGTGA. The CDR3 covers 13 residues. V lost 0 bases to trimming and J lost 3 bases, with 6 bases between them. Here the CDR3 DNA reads TGTGCCAGCAGCTTAACGGGAGGCTACGAGCAGTACTTC. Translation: CASSLTGGYEQYF.

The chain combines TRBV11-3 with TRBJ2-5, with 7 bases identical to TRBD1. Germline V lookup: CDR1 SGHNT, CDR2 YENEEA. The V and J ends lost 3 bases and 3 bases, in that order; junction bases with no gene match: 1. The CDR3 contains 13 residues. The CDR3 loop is CASSLTGKETQYF. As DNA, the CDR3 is TGTGCCAGCAGCTTGACAGGGAAAGAGACCCAGTACTTC. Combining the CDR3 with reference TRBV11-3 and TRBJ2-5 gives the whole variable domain EAGVVQSPRYKIIEKKQPVAFWCNPISGHNTLYWYLQNLGQGPELLIRYENEEAVDDSQLPKDRFSAERLKGVDSTLKIQPAELGDSAVYLCASSLTGKETQYFGPGTRLLVL.

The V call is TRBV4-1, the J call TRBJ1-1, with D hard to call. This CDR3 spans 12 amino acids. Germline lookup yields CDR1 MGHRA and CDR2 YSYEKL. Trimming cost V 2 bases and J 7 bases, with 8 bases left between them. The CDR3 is CASSQIDSEAFF. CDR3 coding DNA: TGCGCCAGCAGCCAAATAGATAGTGAAGCTTTCTTT.

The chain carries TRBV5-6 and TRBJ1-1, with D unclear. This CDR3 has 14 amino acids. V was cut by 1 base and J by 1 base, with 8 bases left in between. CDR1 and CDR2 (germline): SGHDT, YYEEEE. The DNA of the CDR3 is TGTGCCAGCAGCTTGACAGTTAGGAACACTGAAGCTTTCTTT. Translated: CASSLTVRNTEAFF.

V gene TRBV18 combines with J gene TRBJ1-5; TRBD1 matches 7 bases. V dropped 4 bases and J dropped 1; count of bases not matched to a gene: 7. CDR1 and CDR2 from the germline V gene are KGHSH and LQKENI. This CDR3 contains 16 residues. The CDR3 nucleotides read TGTGCCAGCTCACAAGCAGACAGGGCCAGCAATCAGCCCCAGCATTTT. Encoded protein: CASSQADRASNQPQHF.

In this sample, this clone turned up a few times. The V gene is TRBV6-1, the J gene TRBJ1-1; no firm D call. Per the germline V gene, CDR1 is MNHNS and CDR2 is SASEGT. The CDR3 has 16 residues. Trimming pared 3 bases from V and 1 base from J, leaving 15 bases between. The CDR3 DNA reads TGTGCCAGCAGTGATTGGGAGGGATTGGGGAACACTGAAGCTTTCTTT. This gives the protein CASSDWEGLGNTEAFF.

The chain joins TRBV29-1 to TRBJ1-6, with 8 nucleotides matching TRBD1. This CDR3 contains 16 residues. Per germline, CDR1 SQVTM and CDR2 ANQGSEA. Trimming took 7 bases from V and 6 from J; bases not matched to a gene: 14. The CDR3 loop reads CSATRQGSWVNSPLHF. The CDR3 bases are TGCAGCGCCACCCGACAGGGGTCTTGGGTTAATTCACCCCTCCACTTT.

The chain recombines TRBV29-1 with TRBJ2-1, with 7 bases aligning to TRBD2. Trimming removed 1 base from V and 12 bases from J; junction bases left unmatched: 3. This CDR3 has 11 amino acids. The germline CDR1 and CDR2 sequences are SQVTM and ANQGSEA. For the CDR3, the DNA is TGCAGCGTTGAAGTTCCGGGGGGGCAGTTCTTC. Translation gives CSVEVPGGQFF.

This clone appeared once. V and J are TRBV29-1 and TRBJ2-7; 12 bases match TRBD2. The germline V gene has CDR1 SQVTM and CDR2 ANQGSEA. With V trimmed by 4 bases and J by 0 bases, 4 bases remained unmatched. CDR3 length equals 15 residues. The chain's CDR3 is CSVGGLAGSSYEQYF. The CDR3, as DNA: TGCAGCGTTGGAGGACTAGCGGGGAGCTCCTACGAGCAGTACTTC.

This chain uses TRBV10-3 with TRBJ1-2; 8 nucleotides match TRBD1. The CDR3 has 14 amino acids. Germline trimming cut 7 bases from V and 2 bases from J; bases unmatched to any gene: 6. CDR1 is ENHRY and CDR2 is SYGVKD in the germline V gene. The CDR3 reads CAITPDRANYGYTF. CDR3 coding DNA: TGTGCCATCACCCCGGACAGGGCCAACTATGGCTACACCTTC.

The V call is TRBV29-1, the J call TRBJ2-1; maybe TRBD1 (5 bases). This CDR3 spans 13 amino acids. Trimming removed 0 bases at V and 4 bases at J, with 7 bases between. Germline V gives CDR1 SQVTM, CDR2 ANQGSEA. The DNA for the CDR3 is TGCAGCGTTGAAGATAACAGGTACAATGAGCAGTTCTTC. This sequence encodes CSVEDNRYNEQFF.